This is a list of T cell receptor beta chains from one sample in a study of early T cells in non-severe SARS-CoV-2 infection. Each CDR3 protein is one row after TCRdb ran MiXCR on the 5' RACE reads. This sample has 25,000 to 35,000 distinct CDR3 sequences, with about 5.1% found just once. The material sequenced was whole blood. The source of these receptors is an adult who was a healthcare worker with PCR-confirmed SARS-CoV-2 infection or an uninfected control (not recorded which). Both conserved end residues are part of each CDR3. The order of the fields is V gene, J gene, D gene, clone size, CDR3 protein, CDR3 DNA. The D gene is left open where the match is weak. A row's size may be missing; if present it is once, few, many or a size class.

>TRBV7-9|TRBJ2-3|NA|many
CASSWRSRPDTQYF
TGTGCCAGCAGCTGGCGTAGTCGACCAGATACGCAGTATTTT
>TRBV30|TRBJ1-1|TRBD1|many
CAWSEGQGRTEAFF
TGTGCCTGGAGCGAGGGACAGGGGCGAACTGAAGCTTTCTTT
>TRBV27|TRBJ1-2|NA|NA
CASWTTHYGYTF
TGTGCCAGCTGGACAACCCACTATGGCTACACCTTC
>TRBV20-1|TRBJ1-1|NA|few
CSAPDGVNTEAFF
TGCAGTGCTCCCGATGGGGTTAACACTGAAGCTTTCTTT
>TRBV7-7|TRBJ1-4|NA|few
CASSFGQGTNEKLFF
TGTGCTAGCAGCTTCGGGCAGGGAACTAATGAAAAACTGTTTTTT
>TRBV27|TRBJ1-2|NA|many
CASSPFSGQSYGYTF
TGTGCCAGCAGTCCCTTCTCCGGACAGTCTTATGGCTACACCTTC
>TRBV7-6|TRBJ2-5|NA|many
CASSGQGAMAQETQYF
TGTGCCAGCAGCGGTCAAGGGGCCATGGCGCAAGAGACCCAGTACTTC
>TRBV2|TRBJ2-1|NA|few
CASSDPTLDAHNEQFF
TGTGCCAGCAGTGACCCTACCCTCGACGCCCACAATGAGCAGTTCTTC
>TRBV7-2|TRBJ1-6|NA|few
CANCRPLHF
TGTGCCAATTGCCGGCCCCTCCACTTT
>TRBV7-2|TRBJ2-1|NA|many
CASSFPATGGGEQFF
TGTGCCAGCAGCTTCCCAGCTACGGGTGGGGGTGAGCAGTTCTTC
>TRBV29-1|TRBJ2-3|NA|many
CSTAGGDDTQYF
TGCAGCACCGCTGGGGGTGATGATACGCAGTATTTT
>TRBV20-1|TRBJ2-3|NA|medium-sized
CSAEAADTQYF
TGCAGTGCGGAAGCCGCAGATACGCAGTATTTT
>TRBV18|TRBJ2-3|NA|NA
CASSPLADTQYF
TGTGCCAGCTCACCTTTGGCAGATACGCAGTATTTT
>TRBV2|TRBJ1-3|NA|many
CASSEGGISGNTIYF
TGTGCCAGCAGTGAAGGCGGGATCTCTGGAAACACCATATATTTT
>TRBV6-5|TRBJ1-1|TRBD1|few
CASSYSGQGANTEAFF
TGTGCCAGCAGTTACTCGGGACAGGGGGCGAACACTGAAGCTTTCTTT
>TRBV5-1|TRBJ2-3|NA|many
CASKDSGTDTQYF
TGCGCCAGCAAAGATTCTGGCACAGATACGCAGTATTTT
>TRBV10-3|TRBJ2-1|NA|many
CAISETSPHEQFF
TGTGCCATCAGTGAGACTAGCCCACATGAGCAGTTCTTC
>TRBV7-6|TRBJ2-7|TRBD1|NA
CASSLIQGEGEQYF
TGTGCCAGCAGCTTAATCCAGGGGGAAGGCGAGCAGTACTTC
>TRBV4-1|TRBJ1-1|TRBD1|NA
CASSQGLQGAEAFF
TGCGCCAGCAGCCAAGGACTACAGGGGGCTGAAGCTTTCTTT
>TRBV7-3|TRBJ2-3|NA|many
CASSSLGPSDTQYF
TGTGCCAGCAGCTCCCTCGGCCCATCAGATACGCAGTATTTT
>TRBV6-5|TRBJ2-7|NA|NA
CASSYSRGPAYEQYF
TGTGCCAGCAGTTACTCGCGGGGGCCTGCCTACGAGCAGTACTTC
>TRBV12-3/TRBV12-4|TRBJ2-3|TRBD2|few
CASSEDIAGTSTDTQYF
TGTGCCAGCAGCGAAGATATAGCGGGAACTAGCACAGATACGCAGTATTTT
>TRBV7-9|TRBJ1-3|NA|few
CASTYFGNTIYF
TGTGCCAGCACCTACTTTGGAAACACCATATATTTT
>TRBV14|TRBJ2-3|TRBD1|NA
CASSQRGGADTQYF
TGTGCCAGCAGCCAGAGAGGGGGCGCAGATACGCAGTATTTT
>TRBV7-9|TRBJ2-5|NA|many
CASHQYQETQYF
TGTGCCAGCCATCAGTACCAAGAGACCCAGTACTTC
>TRBV11-2|TRBJ2-3|TRBD2|few
CASSFLLSLAGGPPDTQYF
TGTGCCAGCAGCTTTCTACTATCCTTAGCGGGAGGGCCTCCAGATACGCAGTATTTT
>TRBV12-3/TRBV12-4|TRBJ1-1|NA|many
CASSGGSGVNTEAFF
TGTGCCAGCAGCGGGGGGTCTGGGGTGAACACTGAAGCTTTCTTT
>TRBV20-1|TRBJ2-1|NA|NA
CSAITAGHSYNEQFF
TGCAGTGCTATAACAGCGGGCCACTCCTACAATGAGCAGTTCTTC
>TRBV5-6|TRBJ1-1|TRBD1|few
CASSLGDSEAFF
TGTGCCAGCAGCTTGGGGGACAGTGAAGCTTTCTTT
>TRBV7-6|TRBJ2-7|NA|many
CASSLLDSSYEQYF
TGTGCCAGCAGCTTACTTGATTCCTCCTACGAGCAGTACTTC
>TRBV7-9|TRBJ2-3|TRBD2|many
CASSPGAGPTDTQYF
TGTGCCAGCAGCCCCGGAGCGGGACCCACAGATACGCAGTATTTT
>TRBV2|TRBJ2-5|NA|many
CASSWTEQETQYF
TGTGCCAGCAGCTGGACAGAGCAAGAGACCCAGTACTTC
>TRBV3-1|TRBJ1-2|NA|many
CASSQDPGPNGYTF
TGTGCCAGCAGCCAAGATCCCGGTCCTAATGGCTACACCTTC
>TRBV7-2|TRBJ2-7|TRBD2|many
CASSLVGRASGSVGLYEQYF
TGTGCCAGCAGCTTGGTGGGTAGGGCTAGCGGGAGTGTAGGGCTGTACGAGCAGTACTTC
>TRBV29-1|TRBJ2-7|TRBD2|NA
CSVAGVRTSLYEQYF
TGCAGCGTTGCTGGGGTACGGACTAGCCTCTACGAGCAGTACTTC
>TRBV4-1|TRBJ2-1|TRBD2|NA
CASSQARSGTSGRARDEQFF
TGCGCCAGCAGCCAAGCCCGCTCCGGGACTAGCGGGAGGGCCAGGGATGAGCAGTTCTTC
>TRBV10-1|TRBJ2-1|TRBD2|few
CASSELAGGPSSYNEQFF
TGCGCCAGCAGTGAACTTGCGGGGGGCCCGAGCTCCTACAATGAGCAGTTCTTC
>TRBV29-1|TRBJ1-1|NA|many
CSVDSPGWNTEAFF
TGCAGCGTTGATTCGCCAGGGTGGAACACTGAAGCTTTCTTT
>TRBV10-3|TRBJ1-6|NA|medium-sized
CAISEDSNNSPLHF
TGTGCCATCAGTGAAGACAGTAATAATTCACCCCTCCACTTT
>TRBV5-4|TRBJ2-1|NA|NA
CASSLGGKEQFF
TGTGCCAGCAGCTTAGGAGGGAAGGAGCAGTTCTTC
>TRBV28|TRBJ2-3|TRBD2|NA
CASSPEGGGADTQYF
TGTGCCAGCAGCCCTGAGGGCGGGGGGGCAGATACGCAGTATTTT
>TRBV6-5|TRBJ1-1|NA|medium-sized
CASSPSGPSTEAFF
TGTGCCAGCAGTCCGTCGGGGCCCAGCACTGAAGCTTTCTTT
>TRBV11-2|TRBJ2-1|NA|NA
CASFSPFSYNEQFF
TGTGCCAGCTTCTCCCCGTTCTCCTACAATGAGCAGTTCTTC